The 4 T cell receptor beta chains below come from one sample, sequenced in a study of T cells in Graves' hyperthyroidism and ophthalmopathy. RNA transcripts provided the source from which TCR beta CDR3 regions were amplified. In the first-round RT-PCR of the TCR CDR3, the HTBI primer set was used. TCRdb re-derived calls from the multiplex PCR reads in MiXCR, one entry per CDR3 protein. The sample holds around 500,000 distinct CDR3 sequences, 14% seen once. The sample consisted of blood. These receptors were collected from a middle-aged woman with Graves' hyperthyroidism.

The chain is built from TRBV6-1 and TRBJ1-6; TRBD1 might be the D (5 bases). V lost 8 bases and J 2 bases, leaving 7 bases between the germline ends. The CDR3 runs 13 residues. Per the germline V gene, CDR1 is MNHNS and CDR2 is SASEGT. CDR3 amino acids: CASAGTYNSPLHF. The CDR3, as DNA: TGTGCCAGCGCAGGGACCTATAATTCACCCCTCCACTTT.

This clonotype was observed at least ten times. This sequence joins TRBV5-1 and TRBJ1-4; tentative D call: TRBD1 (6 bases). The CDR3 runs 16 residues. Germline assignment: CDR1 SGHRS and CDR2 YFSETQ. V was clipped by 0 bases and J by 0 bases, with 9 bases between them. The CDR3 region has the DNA TGCGCCAGCAGCTTGGGGACAGTAACAACTAATGAAAAACTGTTTTTT. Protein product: CASSLGTVTTNEKLFF.

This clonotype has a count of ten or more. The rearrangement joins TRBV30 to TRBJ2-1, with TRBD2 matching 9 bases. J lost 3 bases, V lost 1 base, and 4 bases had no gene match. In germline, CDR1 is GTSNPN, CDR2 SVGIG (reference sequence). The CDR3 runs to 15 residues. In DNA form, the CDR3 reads TGTGCCTGGAGTGAGGGAGCGGGAGGCTACAATGAGCAGTTCTTC. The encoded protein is CAWSEGAGGYNEQFF.

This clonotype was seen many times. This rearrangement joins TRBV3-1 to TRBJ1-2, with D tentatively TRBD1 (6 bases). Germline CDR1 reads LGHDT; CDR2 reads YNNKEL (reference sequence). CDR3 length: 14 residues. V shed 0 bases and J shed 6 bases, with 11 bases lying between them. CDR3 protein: CASSQDQGPDGYTF. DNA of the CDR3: TGTGCCAGCAGCCAAGATCAGGGGCCAGATGGCTACACCTTC. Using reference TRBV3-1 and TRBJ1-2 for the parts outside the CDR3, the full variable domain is DTAVSQTPKYLVTQMGNDKSIKCEQNLGHDTMYWYKQDSKKFLKIMFSYNNKELIINETVPNRFSPKSPDKAHLNLHINSLELGDSAVYFCASSQDQGPDGYTFGSGTRLTVV.